The TCR beta chain described here comes from a study of blood T cell repertoires in COVID-19. Sequenced by immunoSEQ multiplex PCR; TCRdb stores in-frame clones only, minus some. The data show roughly 150,000 clones, about nine tenths seen once. CDR1 and CDR2 (germline): LNHDA, SQIVND (reference sequence). With 1 base clipped from V and 3 bases from J, the junction kept 5 bases outside the gene matches. The CDR3 is 15 residues long. The clonotype was recovered from a woman in her sixties or seventies with acute or convalescent COVID-19. Sample: peripheral blood. V is TRBV19 and J is TRBJ1-1; 7 nucleotides align to TRBD1. CDR3 coding DNA: TGTGCCAGTAGTATAGGAGACAGGGACGACACTGAAGCTTTCTTT. Protein sequence: CASSIGDRDDTEAFF.